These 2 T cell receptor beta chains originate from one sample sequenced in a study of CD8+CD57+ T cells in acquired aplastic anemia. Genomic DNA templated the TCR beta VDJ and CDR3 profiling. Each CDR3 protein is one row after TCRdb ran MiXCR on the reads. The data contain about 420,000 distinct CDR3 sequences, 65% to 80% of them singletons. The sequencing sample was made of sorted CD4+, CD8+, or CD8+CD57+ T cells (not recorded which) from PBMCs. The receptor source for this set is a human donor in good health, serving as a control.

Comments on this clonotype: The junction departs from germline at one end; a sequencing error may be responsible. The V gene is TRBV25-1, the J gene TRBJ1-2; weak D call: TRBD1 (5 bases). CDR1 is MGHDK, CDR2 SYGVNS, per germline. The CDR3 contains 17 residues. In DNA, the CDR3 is TGTACCAGCAGTGTACTGGCAGGGCCTTGGGGTAACTATGGCTACACCTTC. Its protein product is CTSSVLAGPWGNYGYTF.

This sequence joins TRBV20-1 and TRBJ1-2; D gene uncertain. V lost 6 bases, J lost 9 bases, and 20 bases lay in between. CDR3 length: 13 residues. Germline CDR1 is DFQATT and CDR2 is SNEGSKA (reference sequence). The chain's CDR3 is CSALDTEAFCYTF. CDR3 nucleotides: TGCAGTGCCCTAGACACTGAAGCTTTCTGCTACACCTTC.